The 9 T cell receptor beta chains below were found in one sample sequenced in a study of blood T cell repertoires in COVID-19. Sequencing used immunoSEQ multiplex PCR; TCRdb keeps in-frame clones, though not all of them. The sample lists over 100,000 clones; 84% were seen once. Sequencing input: peripheral blood. The receptors originated from a woman in her sixties or seventies with acute or convalescent COVID-19.

The V gene is TRBV10-3, the J gene TRBJ2-2; 10 bases are a match to TRBD2. Germline assignment: CDR1 ENHRY and CDR2 SYGVKD. J lost 1 base, V lost 6 bases, and 2 bases had no gene match. The CDR3 covers 15 residues. The CDR3 region is CAIRGTSENTGELFF. In DNA form, the CDR3 reads TGTGCCATCAGGGGGACTAGCGAGAACACCGGGGAGCTGTTTTTT.

This clone was recorded only once. V usage is TRBV18 and J usage is TRBJ2-7; 7 positions agree with TRBD1. Germline V gene lookup returns CDR1 KGHSH and CDR2 LQKENI. The CDR3 sequence is 15 residues long. Trimming cost V 2 bases and J 2 bases; bases outside gene matches: 6. The CDR3 bases are TGTGCCAGCTCACCATCTGAAGGGGGCCCCTACGAGCAGTACTTC. As protein: CASSPSEGGPYEQYF.

The J gene is TRBJ1-1, the V gene TRBV4-1; 7 positions agree with TRBD1. CDR3 size: 15 residues. Germline V gene sequence: CDR1 MGHRA, CDR2 YSYEKL. With V trimmed by 5 bases and J by 1 base, 7 bases remained unmatched. The CDR3 DNA follows: TGCGCCAGCAGCGGGGACAGAACAACGAACACTGAAGCTTTCTTT. This sequence encodes CASSGDRTTNTEAFF.

The J gene is TRBJ2-7, the V gene TRBV5-4; 7 bases align to TRBD1. The CDR3 runs 14 residues. The trim removed 5 bases at V and 7 bases at J, leaving 12 bases unmatched. Germline CDR1 is SGHNT and CDR2 is YYREEE (reference sequence). The CDR3 DNA reads as TGTGCCAGCAGAAGTCAAGGGACAGACATTGAGCAGTACGTC. This translates into CASRSQGTDIEQYV.

The V and J genes are TRBV10-3 and TRBJ1-2; 12 bases agree with TRBD1. The CDR3 contains 16 residues. V lost 9 bases and J lost 6; bases outside the gene matches: 14. Per the germline V gene, CDR1 is ENHRY and CDR2 is SYGVKD. The CDR3 bases are TGTGCCATTACCGGGACAGGGGGCGAGAGGGCTAATGGCTACACCTTC. Encoded protein: CAITGTGGERANGYTF.

This clone was seen a single time. The V gene is TRBV30, the J gene TRBJ1-1; D call uncertain. CDR1 is GTSNPN and CDR2 is SVGIG in the germline V gene (reference sequence). The V end was cut by 1 base, the J end by 1 base, with 10 bases between. The CDR3 spans 14 residues. The CDR3 loop reads CAWSGGLGNTEAFF. CDR3 nucleotide sequence: TGTGCCTGGAGTGGCGGACTGGGGAACACTGAAGCTTTCTTT.

This sequence joins TRBV18 and TRBJ1-4; D remains ambiguous. The CDR3 loop spans 14 amino acids. Trimming shortened V by 4 bases and J by 4 bases, and 10 bases separated the two germline ends. The germline gives CDR1 KGHSH, CDR2 LQKENI. The CDR3 here is CASSQSNSNEKLFF. The CDR3 region has the DNA TGTGCCAGCTCACAGTCCAATAGTAATGAAAAACTGTTTTTT. Full variable domain (remainder filled in from reference TRBV18 and TRBJ1-4): NAGVMQNPRHLVRRRGQEARLRCSPMKGHSHVYWYRQLPEEGLKFMVYLQKENIIDESGMPKERFSAEFPKEGPSILRIQQVVRGDSAAYFCASSQSNSNEKLFFGSGTQLSVL.

This chain uses TRBV30 with TRBJ1-4, with a tentative D call TRBD1 (6 bases). This CDR3 is 17 amino acids long. Germline assignment: CDR1 GTSNPN and CDR2 SVGIG (reference sequence). The V end lost 0 bases, the J end lost 4 bases, and 18 bases lay between the germline ends. The CDR3 here is CAWSVGIPGHVNEKLFF. The CDR3, as DNA: TGTGCCTGGAGTGTGGGGATACCGGGACACGTTAATGAAAAACTGTTTTTT. Full variable domain (remainder filled in from reference TRBV30 and TRBJ1-4): SQTIHQWPATLVQPVGSPLSLECTVEGTSNPNLYWYRQAAGRGLQLLFYSVGIGQISSEVPQNLSASRPQDRQFILSSKKLLLSDSGFYLCAWSVGIPGHVNEKLFFGSGTQLSVL.

The J gene is TRBJ2-7, the V gene TRBV18; D may be TRBD1 (5 bases). This CDR3 is built from 14 residues. V was clipped by 5 bases and J by 4 bases, with 15 bases between them. In germline, CDR1 is KGHSH, CDR2 LQKENI. CDR3 protein: CASSADSGRYEQYF. The CDR3 DNA sequence: TGTGCCAGCTCAGCTGACAGTGGAAGGTACGAGCAGTACTTC.